This T cell receptor (beta chain) is drawn from a study of cytomegalovirus exposure and HLA in healthy donors. Turning to the study itself: Tens of millions of unique TCRs, all from HLA-typed donors, were included in an early release of the data.

As regards this clone: No antigen is known for it.

Trimming cost V 6 bases and J 6 bases, with 18 bases left between them. CDR1 and CDR2 from the germline V gene are MNHEY and SVGAGI. This CDR3 has 14 amino acids. General study points: In an earlier analysis, in approximately 630 donors, most V segments appeared productive either ~90% or ~30% of the time. HLA alleles showed associations with around 15,000 TCR beta sequences in a later analysis, at a 0.05 false discovery rate. When analyzed later, the rates of TCR association showed variation by HLA locus, with DRB1 the most and HLA-C the fewest.

Amplification used 60 Vbeta primers and 13 Jbeta primers. The table came from immunoSEQ multiplex PCR; TCRdb's copy has only in-frame clones and leaves some out. The sample includes about 130,000 clones, 81% of them seen just once. This TCR came from a young woman in good health and CMV-seronegative. The sample consisted of PBMCs. This sequence joins TRBV6-5 and TRBJ2-7, with a tentative D call TRBD2 (7 bases). The CDR3 DNA follows: TGTGCCAGCAGCAGGGAGGGGGTTTTAAGCGAGCAGTACTTC. This encodes CASSREGVLSEQYF.